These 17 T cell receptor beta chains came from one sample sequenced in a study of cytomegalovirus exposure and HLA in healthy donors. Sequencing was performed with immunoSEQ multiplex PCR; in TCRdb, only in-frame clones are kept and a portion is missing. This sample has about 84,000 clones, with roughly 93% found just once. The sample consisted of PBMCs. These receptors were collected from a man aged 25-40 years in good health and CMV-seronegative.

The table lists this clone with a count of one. The CDR3 sequence is CASSPGGTSGRQSTDTQYF. CDR3 nucleotides: TGTGCCAGCAGCCCAGGGGGGACTAGCGGGAGGCAGAGCACAGATACGCAGTATTTT. The chain is built from TRBV9 and TRBJ2-3, with 15 bases that match TRBD2. Germline assignment: CDR1 SGDLS and CDR2 YYNGEE. The CDR3 is 19 amino acids. V trimming: 4 bases; J trimming: 0 bases; junction bases outside the gene matches: 9.

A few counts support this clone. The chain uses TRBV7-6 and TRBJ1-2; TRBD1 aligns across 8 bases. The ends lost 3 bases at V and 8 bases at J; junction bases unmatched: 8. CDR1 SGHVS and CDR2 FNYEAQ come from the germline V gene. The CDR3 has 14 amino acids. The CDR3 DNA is TGTGCCAGCAGCTTGGGCGGGACAGGTGACGGCTACACCTTC. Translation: CASSLGGTGDGYTF.

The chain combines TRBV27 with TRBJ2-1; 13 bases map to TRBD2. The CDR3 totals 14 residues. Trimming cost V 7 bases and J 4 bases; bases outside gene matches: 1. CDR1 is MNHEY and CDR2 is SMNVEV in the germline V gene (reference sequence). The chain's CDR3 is CASKLAGGYNEQFF. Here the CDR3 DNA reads TGTGCCAGCAAACTAGCGGGGGGGTACAATGAGCAGTTCTTC.

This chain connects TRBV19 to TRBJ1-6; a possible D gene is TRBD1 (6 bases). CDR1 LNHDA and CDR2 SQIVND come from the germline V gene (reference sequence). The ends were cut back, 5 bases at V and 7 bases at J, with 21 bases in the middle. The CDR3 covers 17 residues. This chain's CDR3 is CASSFSDSQGPNSPLHF. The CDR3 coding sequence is TGTGCCAGTAGTTTCTCCGACTCACAGGGTCCCAATTCACCCCTCCACTTT.

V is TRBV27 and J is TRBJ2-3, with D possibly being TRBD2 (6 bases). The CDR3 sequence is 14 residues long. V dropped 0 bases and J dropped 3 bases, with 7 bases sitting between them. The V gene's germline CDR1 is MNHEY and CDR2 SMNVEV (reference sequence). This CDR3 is CASSLSRGTDTQYF. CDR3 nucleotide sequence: TGTGCCAGCAGTTTATCCCGGGGGACAGATACGCAGTATTTT.

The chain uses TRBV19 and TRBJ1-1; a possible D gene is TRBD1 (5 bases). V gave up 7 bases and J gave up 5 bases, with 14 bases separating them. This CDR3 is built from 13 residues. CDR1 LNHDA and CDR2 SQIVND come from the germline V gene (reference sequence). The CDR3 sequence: CASTAGLRTEAFF. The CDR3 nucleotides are TGTGCCAGTACCGCGGGGCTTCGGACTGAAGCTTTCTTT.

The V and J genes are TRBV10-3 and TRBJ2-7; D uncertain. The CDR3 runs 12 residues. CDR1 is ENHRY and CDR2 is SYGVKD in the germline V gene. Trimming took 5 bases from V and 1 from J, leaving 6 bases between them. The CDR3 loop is CAISRGSYEQYF. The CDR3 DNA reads TGTGCCATCAGTCGAGGATCCTACGAGCAGTACTTC.

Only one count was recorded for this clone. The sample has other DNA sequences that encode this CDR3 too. The CDR3 protein is CSVGGGDQPQHF. In DNA, the CDR3 is TGCAGCGTGGGCGGCGGGGATCAGCCCCAGCATTTT. The chain recombines TRBV29-1 with TRBJ1-5; D gene unclear. Trimming shortened V by 6 bases and J by 5 bases, and 11 bases separated the two germline ends. The CDR3 runs to 12 residues. CDR1 is SQVTM and CDR2 is ANQGSEA in the germline V gene.

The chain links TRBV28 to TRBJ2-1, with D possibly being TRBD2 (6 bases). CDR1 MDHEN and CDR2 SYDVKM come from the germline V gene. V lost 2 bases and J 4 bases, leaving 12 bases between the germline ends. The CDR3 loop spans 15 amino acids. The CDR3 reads CASSLSSGLYNEQFF. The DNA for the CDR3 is TGTGCCAGCAGTTTAAGTAGCGGCCTGTACAATGAGCAGTTCTTC. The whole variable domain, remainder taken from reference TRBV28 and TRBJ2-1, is DVKVTQSSRYLVKRTGEKVFLECVQDMDHENMFWYRQDPGLGLRLIYFSYDVKMKEKGDIPEGYSVSREKKERFSLILESASTNQTSMYLCASSLSSGLYNEQFFGPGTRLTVL.

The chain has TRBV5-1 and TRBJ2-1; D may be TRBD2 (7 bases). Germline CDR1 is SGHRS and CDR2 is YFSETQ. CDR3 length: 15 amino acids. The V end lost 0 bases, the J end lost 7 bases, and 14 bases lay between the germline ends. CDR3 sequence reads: CASSLVVGGGNEQFF. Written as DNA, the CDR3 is TGCGCCAGCAGCTTGGTGGTGGGAGGGGGTAATGAGCAGTTCTTC.

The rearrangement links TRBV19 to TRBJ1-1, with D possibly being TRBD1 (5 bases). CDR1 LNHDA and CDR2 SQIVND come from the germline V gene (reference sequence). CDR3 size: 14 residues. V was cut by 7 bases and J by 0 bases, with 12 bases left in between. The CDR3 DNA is TGTGCCAGTATCTCAGGGCCCCTGAACACTGAAGCTTTCTTT. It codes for CASISGPLNTEAFF. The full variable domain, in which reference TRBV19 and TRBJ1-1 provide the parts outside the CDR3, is DGGITQSPKYLFRKEGQNVTLSCEQNLNHDAMYWYRQDPGQGLRLIYYSQIVNDFQKGDIAEGYSVSREKKESFPLTVTSAQKNPTAFYLCASISGPLNTEAFFGQGTRLTVV.

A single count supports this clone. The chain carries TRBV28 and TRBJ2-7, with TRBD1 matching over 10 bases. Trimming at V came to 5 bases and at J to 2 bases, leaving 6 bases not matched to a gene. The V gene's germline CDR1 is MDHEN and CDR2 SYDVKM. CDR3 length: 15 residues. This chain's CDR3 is CASSPRTGGPYEQYF. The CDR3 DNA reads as TGTGCCAGCAGTCCCCGGACAGGGGGGCCCTACGAGCAGTACTTC.

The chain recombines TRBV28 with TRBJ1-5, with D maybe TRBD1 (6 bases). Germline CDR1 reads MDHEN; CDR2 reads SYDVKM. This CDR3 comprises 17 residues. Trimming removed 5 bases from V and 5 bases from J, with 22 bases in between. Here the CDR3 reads CASSPSRVRQEYQPQHF. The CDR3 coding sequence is TGTGCCAGCAGTCCCTCGCGGGTGAGACAGGAGTATCAGCCCCAGCATTTT.

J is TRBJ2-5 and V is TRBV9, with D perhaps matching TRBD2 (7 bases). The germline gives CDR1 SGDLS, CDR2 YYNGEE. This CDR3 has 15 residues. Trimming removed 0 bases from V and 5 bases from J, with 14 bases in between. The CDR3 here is CASSVATRGGETQYF. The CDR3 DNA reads TGTGCCAGCAGCGTAGCTACAAGGGGGGGGGAGACCCAGTACTTC.

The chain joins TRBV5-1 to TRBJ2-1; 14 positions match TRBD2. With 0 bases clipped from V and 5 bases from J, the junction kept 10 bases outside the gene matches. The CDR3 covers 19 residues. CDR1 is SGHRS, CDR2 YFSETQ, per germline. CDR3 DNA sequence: TGCGCCAGCAGCTTGGTATCGGGACTAGCGGGGGCCGGGGACAATGAGCAGTTCTTC. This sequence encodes CASSLVSGLAGAGDNEQFF.

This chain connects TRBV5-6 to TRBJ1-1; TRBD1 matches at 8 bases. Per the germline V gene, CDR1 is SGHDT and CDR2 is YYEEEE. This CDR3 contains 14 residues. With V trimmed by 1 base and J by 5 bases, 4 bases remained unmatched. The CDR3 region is CASSLSQGGTEAFF. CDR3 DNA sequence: TGTGCCAGCAGCTTGTCACAGGGGGGTACTGAAGCTTTCTTT.

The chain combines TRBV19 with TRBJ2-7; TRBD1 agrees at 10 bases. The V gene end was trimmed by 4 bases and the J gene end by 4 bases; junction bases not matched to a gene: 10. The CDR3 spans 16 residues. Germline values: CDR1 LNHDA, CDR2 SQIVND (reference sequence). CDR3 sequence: CASSTIRDRGRYEQYF. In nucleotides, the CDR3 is TGTGCCAGTAGTACCATCCGGGACAGGGGTCGATACGAGCAGTACTTC.